This T cell receptor beta chain was retrieved from a study of blood T cell repertoires in COVID-19. Only in-frame clones appear in the TCRdb table, and some are missing; sequencing was by immunoSEQ multiplex PCR. This table holds approximately 380,000 clones, 85% found once. V lost 4 bases, J lost 1 base, and 16 bases stayed unmatched. CDR1 is LGHDT and CDR2 is YNNKEL in the germline V gene (reference sequence). This CDR3 region has 19 residues. The chain carries TRBV3-1 (or the pseudogene TRBV3-2) and TRBJ2-5; TRBD2 agrees at 9 bases. This receptor was obtained from a young woman with acute or convalescent COVID-19. Material for sequencing was peripheral blood. CDR3 in amino acids: CASSLGWGSGGAVQETQYF. Written as DNA, the CDR3 is TGTGCCAGCAGCCTAGGCTGGGGTAGCGGGGGAGCGGTCCAAGAGACCCAGTACTTC.